This entry is about one T cell receptor beta chain. The data stem from a study of blood T cell repertoires in COVID-19. Study summary: Italy, Spain and the United States were the sources of the convalescent and acute COVID-19 samples. In each case, the material was cDNA or gDNA derived from T cells, B-cell-depleted T cells, or PBMCs.

This CDR3 region has 17 residues. From germline, CDR1 is MDHEN and CDR2 SYDVKM. The germline V and J ends were trimmed by 7 bases and 4 bases, with 25 bases remaining between them. In the original workflow: Amplifying reference gene primers gave estimates of nucleated cell counts. The table came from immunoSEQ multiplex PCR; TCRdb's copy has only in-frame clones and leaves some out. Clonal size and the V and J genes are those of that table, whereas D and trimming came from the DNA. The sample includes roughly 200,000 clones, approximately 85% of them seen just once. Input material: peripheral blood. This chain joins TRBV28 and TRBJ1-2; TRBD1 might be the D (5 bases). This sequence originates from a woman aged 60-70 years with acute or convalescent COVID-19. CDR3 loop: CASNKDEIGGSGYGYTF. CDR3 nucleotides: TGTGCCAGCAATAAAGATGAGATCGGGGGGTCGGGCTATGGCTACACCTTC.